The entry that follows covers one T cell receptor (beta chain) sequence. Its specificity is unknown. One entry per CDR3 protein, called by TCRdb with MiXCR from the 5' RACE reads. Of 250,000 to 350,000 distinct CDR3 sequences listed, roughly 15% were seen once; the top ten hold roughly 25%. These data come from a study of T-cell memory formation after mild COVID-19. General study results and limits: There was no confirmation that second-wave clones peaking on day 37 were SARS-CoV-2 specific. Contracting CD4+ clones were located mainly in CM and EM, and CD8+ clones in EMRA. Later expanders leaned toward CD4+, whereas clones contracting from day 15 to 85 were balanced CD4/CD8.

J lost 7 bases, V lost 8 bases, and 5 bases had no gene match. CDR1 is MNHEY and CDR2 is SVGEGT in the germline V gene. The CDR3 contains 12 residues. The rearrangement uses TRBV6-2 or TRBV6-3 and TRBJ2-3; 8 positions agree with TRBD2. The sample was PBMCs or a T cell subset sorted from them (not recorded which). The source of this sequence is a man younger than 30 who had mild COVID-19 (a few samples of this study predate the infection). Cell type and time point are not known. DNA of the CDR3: TGTGCCAGCTCTACTAGCGGCTATACGCAGTATTTT. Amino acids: CASSTSGYTQYF.